The 18 T cell receptor beta chains reported below all come from one sample, sequenced in a study of vaccination and CD4 T cells after COVID-19. These TCRs' antigens remain unknown. The Oncomine TCR Beta short-read assay generated sequence data from the DNA of cultured CD4+ T cells. TCRdb re-analysed the PCR reads in MiXCR, keeping a single row per CDR3 protein. The repertoire holds approximately 13,000 distinct CDR3 sequences, approximately 55% seen once, with 10% to 13% in the top ten. Sample treatment: approximately nine-day PBMC culture with coronavirus spike peptide pools or control peptides (ViraFEST assay). The sequencing sample was made of CD4+ T cells from blood, cultured in vitro. These receptors were taken from a human donor who had recovered from COVID-19.

The V call is TRBV25-1, the J call TRBJ1-5; 9 bases are shared with TRBD1. The germline gives CDR1 MGHDK, CDR2 SYGVNS. V was clipped by 7 bases and J by 2 bases; unmatched bases: 6. This CDR3 is 15 amino acids long. The CDR3 is CASTPQGAGNQPQHF. CDR3 coding DNA: TGTGCCAGCACCCCACAGGGGGCGGGCAATCAGCCCCAGCATTTT. Filled out from reference TRBV25-1 and TRBJ1-5, the complete variable domain reads EADIYQTPRYLVIGTGKKITLECSQTMGHDKMYWYQQDPGMELHLIHYSYGVNSTEKGDLSSESTVSRIRTEHFPLTLESARPSHTSQYLCASTPQGAGNQPQHFGDGTRLSIL.

This chain connects TRBV5-4 to TRBJ2-5; D not resolved. Germline CDR1 SGHNT, CDR2 YYREEE (reference sequence). This CDR3 contains 13 residues. Trimming shortened V by 0 bases and J by 5 bases, and 8 bases separated the two germline ends. The CDR3 here is CASSLAAGETQYF. CDR3 coding DNA: TGTGCCAGCAGCTTGGCCGCTGGGGAGACCCAGTACTTC.

The V gene is TRBV27, the J gene TRBJ2-3; D call uncertain. Germline assignment: CDR1 MNHEY and CDR2 SMNVEV (reference sequence). V was clipped by 4 bases and J by 2 bases, with 10 bases between them. There are 14 residues in the CDR3. CDR3 residues: CASSSSANTDTQYF. In nucleotides, the CDR3 is TGTGCCAGCAGTTCCTCGGCCAACACAGATACGCAGTATTTT.

This chain connects TRBV2 to TRBJ2-3, with D unclear. The germline V and J ends were trimmed by 4 bases and 2 bases, with 13 bases remaining between them. In germline, CDR1 is SNHLY, CDR2 FYNNEI. The length of the CDR3 is 15 residues. The CDR3 nucleotides are TGTGCCAGCAGTGGAGACTTTTTGACCACAGATACGCAGTATTTT. Protein sequence: CASSGDFLTTDTQYF.

The V gene is TRBV20-1, the J gene TRBJ1-2, with D hard to call. The CDR3 length is 14 residues. The germline gives CDR1 DFQATT, CDR2 SNEGSKA (reference sequence). V lost 6 bases, J lost 4 bases, and 18 bases lay in between. The chain's CDR3 is CSARTGRRSYGYTF. The CDR3 DNA follows: TGCAGTGCCCGGACGGGAAGACGCAGCTATGGCTACACCTTC.

The genes are TRBV27 and TRBJ2-7, with D maybe TRBD1 (6 bases). This CDR3 has 13 amino acids. Germline lookup yields CDR1 MNHEY and CDR2 SMNVEV (reference sequence). V lost 5 bases and J 0 bases, leaving 8 bases between the germline ends. The CDR3 nucleotides are TGTGCCAGCAGTACGGGACACTCCTACGAGCAGTACTTC. Translation: CASSTGHSYEQYF.

Only a few counts were recorded for this clonotype. The chain couples TRBV7-2 to TRBJ2-7; 11 positions agree with TRBD2. The CDR3 consists of 15 residues. Looked up from germline, CDR1 is SGHTA and CDR2 is FQGNSA. Trimming cost V 4 bases and J 7 bases; bases outside gene matches: 9. DNA for the CDR3: TGTGCCAGCAGCTCCGTTAGCGGGAGGGACAGGGAGCAGTACTTC. Translating gives CASSSVSGRDREQYF.

J is TRBJ1-5 and V is TRBV27, with D perhaps matching TRBD1 (5 bases). V was clipped by 7 bases and J by 9 bases, with 19 bases between them. Per germline, CDR1 MNHEY and CDR2 SMNVEV (reference sequence). This CDR3 is built from 14 residues. The CDR3 reads CASKPGPSIWPQHF. The CDR3 DNA reads as TGTGCCAGCAAGCCGGGACCTAGTATATGGCCCCAGCATTTT.

This chain links TRBV20-1 with TRBJ2-3; 9 bases match TRBD2. The CDR3 totals 13 residues. Per the germline V gene, CDR1 is DFQATT and CDR2 is SNEGSKA (reference sequence). After removal of 1 base from V and 8 bases from J, the junction contained 4 bases not matched to a gene. CDR3 DNA sequence: TGCAGTGCTAGAGCGTCTAGCGGGATTACGCAGTATTTT. It codes for CSARASSGITQYF.

Points on this clonotype: The junction departs from the called germline gene at one end, perhaps through a read error. The V gene is TRBV20-1, the J gene TRBJ2-5; TRBD1 aligns across 7 bases. The CDR3 loop spans 16 amino acids. CDR1 is DFQATT, CDR2 SNEGSKA, per germline (reference sequence). CDR3 sequence (DNA): TGCAGTGCTAGAGGTCAGACAGGGAACCGGCAAGAGGCCCAGTACTTC. Amino acid sequence: CSARGQTGNRQEAQYF.

This chain joins TRBV7-3 and TRBJ1-3, with TRBD1 matching over 10 bases. The germline V gene has CDR1 SGHTA and CDR2 FQGTGA. The CDR3 runs to 15 residues. V was clipped by 3 bases and J by 4 bases; unmatched bases: 3. The CDR3, as DNA: TGTGCCAGCAGCTTGGGGACAGGGGCCGGAAACACCATATATTTT. This translates into CASSLGTGAGNTIYF. The full variable domain, its missing parts supplied by reference TRBV7-3 and TRBJ1-3, is GAGVSQTPSNKVTEKGKYVELRCDPISGHTALYWYRQSLGQGPEFLIYFQGTGAADDSGLPNDRFFAVRPEGSVSTLKIQRTERGDSAVYLCASSLGTGAGNTIYFGEGSWLTVV.

V usage is TRBV19 and J usage is TRBJ1-2; D unresolved. The V and J ends lost 2 bases and 4 bases respectively, with 11 bases between them. The CDR3 has 14 residues. CDR1 and CDR2 (germline): LNHDA, SQIVND (reference sequence). The CDR3 spells CASSISAGFYGYTF. In DNA, the CDR3 is TGTGCCAGTAGTATATCTGCGGGATTCTATGGCTACACCTTC.

This clonotype appeared a few times. The chain is built from TRBV6-1 and TRBJ2-3, with 12 bases that match TRBD2. Germline assignment: CDR1 MNHNS and CDR2 SASEGT. This CDR3 region has 15 residues. Trimming took 2 bases from V and 4 from J; bases not matched to a gene: 1. The CDR3 region is CASSELAGGPDTQYF. In DNA, the CDR3 is TGTGCCAGCAGTGAACTAGCGGGAGGGCCAGATACGCAGTATTTT.

This clonotype appeared a few times. The V call is TRBV7-2, the J call TRBJ1-6; D ambiguous. V lost 5 bases to trimming and J lost 7 bases, with 9 bases between them. CDR3 length: 13 amino acids. The germline CDR1 and CDR2 sequences are SGHTA and FQGNSA. CDR3 in DNA: TGTGCCAGCAGCCCCGAGGAGAATTCACCCCTCCACTTT. Protein: CASSPEENSPLHF.

J is TRBJ2-7 and V is TRBV5-1; D unresolved. Germline CDR1 is SGHRS and CDR2 is YFSETQ. V dropped 3 bases and J dropped 2 bases, with 9 bases sitting between them. This CDR3 comprises 13 residues. The CDR3 bases are TGCGCCAGCAGCTACGGACGGCCCTACGAGCAGTACTTC. It is translated as CASSYGRPYEQYF.

This chain joins TRBV4-2 and TRBJ2-7; D might be TRBD1 (6 bases). V was clipped by 3 bases and J by 0 bases, with 12 bases between them. This CDR3 is 15 amino acids long. In germline, CDR1 is LGHNA, CDR2 YNFKEQ. CDR3 nucleotides: TGTGCCAGCAGCCAGAGCGACAGGAGCTCCTACGAGCAGTACTTC. This gives the protein CASSQSDRSSYEQYF.

This clonotype was observed a few times. The J gene is TRBJ2-5, the V gene TRBV11-3; perhaps TRBD2 as D (6 bases). CDR1 and CDR2 from the germline V gene are SGHNT and YENEEA. V was cut by 4 bases and J by 4 bases, with 13 bases left in between. This CDR3 comprises 14 residues. The CDR3 here is CASSSREDGETQYF. CDR3 nucleotides: TGTGCCAGCAGCTCGAGGGAGGATGGAGAGACCCAGTACTTC.

This clonotype was detected a few times. The chain combines TRBV7-2 with TRBJ1-1, with D perhaps TRBD1 (5 bases). Per the germline V gene, CDR1 is SGHTA and CDR2 is FQGNSA. The CDR3 loop spans 14 amino acids. Trimming took 1 base from V and 1 from J, leaving 7 bases between them. CDR3 protein: CASSLGGGNTEAFF. In DNA form, the CDR3 reads TGTGCCAGCAGCTTAGGCGGGGGGAACACTGAAGCTTTCTTT.